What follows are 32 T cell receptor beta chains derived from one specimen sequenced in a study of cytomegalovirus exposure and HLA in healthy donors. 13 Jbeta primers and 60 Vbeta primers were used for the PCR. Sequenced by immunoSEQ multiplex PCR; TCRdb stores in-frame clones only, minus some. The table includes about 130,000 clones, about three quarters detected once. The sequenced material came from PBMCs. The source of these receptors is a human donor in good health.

Here the CDR3 reads CASMDSLRRAEQYF. CDR3 nucleotide sequence: TGTGCCAGCATGGATTCGCTACGGCGGGCGGAGCAGTACTTC. V usage is TRBV13 and J usage is TRBJ2-7, with D perhaps matching TRBD2 (5 bases). CDR3 length equals 14 residues. The V end was cut by 7 bases, the J end by 7 bases, with 20 bases between. CDR1 and CDR2 (germline): PRHDT, FYEKMQ (reference sequence).

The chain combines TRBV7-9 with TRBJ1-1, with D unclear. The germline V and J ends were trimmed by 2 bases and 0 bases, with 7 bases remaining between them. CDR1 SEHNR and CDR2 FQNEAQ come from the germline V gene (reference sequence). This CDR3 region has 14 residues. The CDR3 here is CASSLTEMNTEAFF. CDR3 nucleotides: TGTGCCAGCAGCTTAACCGAGATGAACACTGAAGCTTTCTTT.

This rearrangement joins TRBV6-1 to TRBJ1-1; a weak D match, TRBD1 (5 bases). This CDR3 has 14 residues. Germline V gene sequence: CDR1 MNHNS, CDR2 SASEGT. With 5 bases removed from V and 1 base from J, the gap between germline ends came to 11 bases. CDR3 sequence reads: CASSLLTENTEAFF. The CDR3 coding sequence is TGTGCCAGCAGTCTCTTGACAGAGAACACTGAAGCTTTCTTT.

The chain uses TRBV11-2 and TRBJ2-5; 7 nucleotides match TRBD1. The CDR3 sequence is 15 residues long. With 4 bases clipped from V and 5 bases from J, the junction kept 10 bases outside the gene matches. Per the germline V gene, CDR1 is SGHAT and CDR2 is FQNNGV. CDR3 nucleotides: TGTGCCAGCAGCTCCCGACAGGGCGGGCGGGAGACCCAGTACTTC. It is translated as CASSSRQGGRETQYF.

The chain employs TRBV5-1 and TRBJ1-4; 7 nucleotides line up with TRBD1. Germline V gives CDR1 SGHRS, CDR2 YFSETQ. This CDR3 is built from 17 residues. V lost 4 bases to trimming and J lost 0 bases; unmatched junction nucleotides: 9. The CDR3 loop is CASSPRTGSATNEKLFF. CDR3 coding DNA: TGCGCCAGCAGCCCCCGGACAGGATCAGCAACTAATGAAAAACTGTTTTTT.

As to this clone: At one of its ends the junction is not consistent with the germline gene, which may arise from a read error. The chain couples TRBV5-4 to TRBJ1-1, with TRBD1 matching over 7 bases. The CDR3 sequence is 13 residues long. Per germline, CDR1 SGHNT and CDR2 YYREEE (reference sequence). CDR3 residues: CASSPGTDTEAFF. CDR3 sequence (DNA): TGCGCCAGCAGCCCCGGGACAGACACTGAAGCTTTCTTT.

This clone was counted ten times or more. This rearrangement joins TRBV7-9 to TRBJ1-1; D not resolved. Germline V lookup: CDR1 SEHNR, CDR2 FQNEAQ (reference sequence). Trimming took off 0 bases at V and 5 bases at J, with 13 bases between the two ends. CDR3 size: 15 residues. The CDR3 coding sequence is TGTGCCAGCAGCTTAGCGACACGGATAGGAACTGAAGCTTTCTTT. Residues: CASSLATRIGTEAFF.

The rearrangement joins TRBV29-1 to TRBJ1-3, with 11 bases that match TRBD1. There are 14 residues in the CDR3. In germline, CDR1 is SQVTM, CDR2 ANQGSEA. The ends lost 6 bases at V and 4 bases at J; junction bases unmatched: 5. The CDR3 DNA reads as TGCAGCGTGGGACAGGGGGAATCCGGAAACACCATATATTTT. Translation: CSVGQGESGNTIYF.

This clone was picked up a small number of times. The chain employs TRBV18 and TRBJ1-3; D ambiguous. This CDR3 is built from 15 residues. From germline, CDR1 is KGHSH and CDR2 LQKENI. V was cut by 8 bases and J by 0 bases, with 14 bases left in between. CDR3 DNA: TGTGCCAGCGACACCAGCGGAGCCTCTGGAAACACCATATATTTT. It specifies CASDTSGASGNTIYF.

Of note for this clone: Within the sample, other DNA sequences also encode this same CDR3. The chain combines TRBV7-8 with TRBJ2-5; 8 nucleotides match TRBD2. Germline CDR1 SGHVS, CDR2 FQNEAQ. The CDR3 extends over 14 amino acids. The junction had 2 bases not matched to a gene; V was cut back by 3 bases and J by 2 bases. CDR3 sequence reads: CASSLSGGQETQYF. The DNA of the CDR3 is TGTGCCAGCAGCTTGTCGGGAGGGCAAGAGACCCAGTACTTC.

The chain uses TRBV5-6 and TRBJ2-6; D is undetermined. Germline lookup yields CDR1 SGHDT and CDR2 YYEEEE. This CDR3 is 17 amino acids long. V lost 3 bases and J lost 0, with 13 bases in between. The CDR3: CASSYLGRSSGANVLTF. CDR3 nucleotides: TGTGCCAGCAGCTATCTTGGTCGTAGCTCTGGGGCCAACGTCCTGACTTTC.

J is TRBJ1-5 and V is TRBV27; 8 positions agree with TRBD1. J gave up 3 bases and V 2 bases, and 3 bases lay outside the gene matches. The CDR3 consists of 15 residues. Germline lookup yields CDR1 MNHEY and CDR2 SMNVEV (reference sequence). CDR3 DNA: TGTGCCAGCAGTTTACGCAGGGGGCCCAATCAGCCCCAGCATTTT. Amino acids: CASSLRRGPNQPQHF.

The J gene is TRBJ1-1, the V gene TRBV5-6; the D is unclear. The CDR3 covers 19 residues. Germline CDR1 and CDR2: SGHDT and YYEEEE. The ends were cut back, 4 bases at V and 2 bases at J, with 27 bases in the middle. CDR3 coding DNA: TGTGCCAGCAGCCGATTAAGCGGTGCGACCTCGACCTCTAACACTGAAGCTTTCTTT. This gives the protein CASSRLSGATSTSNTEAFF.

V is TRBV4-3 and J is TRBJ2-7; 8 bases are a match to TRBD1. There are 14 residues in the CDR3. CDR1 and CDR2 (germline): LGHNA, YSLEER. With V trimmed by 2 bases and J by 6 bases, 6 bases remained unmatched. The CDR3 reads CASSQIGTGLEQYF. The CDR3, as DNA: TGCGCCAGCAGCCAAATCGGGACAGGACTCGAGCAGTACTTC.

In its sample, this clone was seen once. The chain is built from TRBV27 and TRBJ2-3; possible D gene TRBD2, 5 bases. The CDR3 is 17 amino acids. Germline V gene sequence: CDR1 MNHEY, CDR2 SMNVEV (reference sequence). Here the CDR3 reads CATPIRSGFNPGYTQYF. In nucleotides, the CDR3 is TGTGCGACACCGATAAGATCCGGGTTTAATCCGGGGTATACGCAGTATTTT.

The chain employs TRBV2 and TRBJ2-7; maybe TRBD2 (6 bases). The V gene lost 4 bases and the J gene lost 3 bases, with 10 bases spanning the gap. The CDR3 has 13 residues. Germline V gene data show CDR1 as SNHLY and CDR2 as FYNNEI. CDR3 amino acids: CASSVLSGYEQYF. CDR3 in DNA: TGTGCCAGCAGTGTTCTTAGCGGCTACGAGCAGTACTTC.

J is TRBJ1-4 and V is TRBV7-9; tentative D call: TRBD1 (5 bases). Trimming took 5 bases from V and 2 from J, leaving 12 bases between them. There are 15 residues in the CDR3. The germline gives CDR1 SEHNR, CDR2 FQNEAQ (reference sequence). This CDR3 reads CASSAKGLTNEKLFF. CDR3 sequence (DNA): TGTGCCAGCAGCGCCAAGGGGCTGACTAATGAAAAACTGTTTTTT.

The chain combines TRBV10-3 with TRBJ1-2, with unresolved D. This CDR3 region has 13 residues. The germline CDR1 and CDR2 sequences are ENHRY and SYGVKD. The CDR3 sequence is CAIARGENYGYTF. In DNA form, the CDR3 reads TGTGCTATCGCCCGCGGGGAGAACTATGGCTACACCTTC.

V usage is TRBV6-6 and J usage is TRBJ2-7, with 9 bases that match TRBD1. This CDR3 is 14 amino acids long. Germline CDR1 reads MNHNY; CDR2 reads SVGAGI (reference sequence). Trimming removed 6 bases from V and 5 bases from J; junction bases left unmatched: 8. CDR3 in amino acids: CASSPGTGYHEQYF. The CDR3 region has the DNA TGTGCCAGCAGCCCCGGGACAGGGTATCACGAGCAGTACTTC.

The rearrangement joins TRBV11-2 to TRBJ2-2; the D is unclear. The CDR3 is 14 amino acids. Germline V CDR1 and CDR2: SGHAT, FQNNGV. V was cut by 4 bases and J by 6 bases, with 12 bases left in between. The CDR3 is CASSSLLSAGELFF. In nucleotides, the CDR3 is TGTGCCAGCAGCTCCCTCTTATCCGCCGGGGAGCTGTTTTTT.

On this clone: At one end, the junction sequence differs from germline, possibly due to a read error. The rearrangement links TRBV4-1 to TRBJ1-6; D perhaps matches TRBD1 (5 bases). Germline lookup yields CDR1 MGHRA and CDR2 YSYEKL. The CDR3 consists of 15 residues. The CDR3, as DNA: TGTGCCAGCAGCCAAGACGGGGGAAGAAAGTCACCCCTCCACTTT. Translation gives CASSQDGGRKSPLHF.

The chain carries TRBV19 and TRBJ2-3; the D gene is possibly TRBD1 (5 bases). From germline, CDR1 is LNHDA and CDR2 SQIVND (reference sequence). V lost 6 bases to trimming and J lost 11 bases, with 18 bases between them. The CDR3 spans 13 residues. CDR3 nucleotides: TGTGCCAGTAGCACAGGACCTCCTGAGGTGCAGTATTTT. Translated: CASSTGPPEVQYF.

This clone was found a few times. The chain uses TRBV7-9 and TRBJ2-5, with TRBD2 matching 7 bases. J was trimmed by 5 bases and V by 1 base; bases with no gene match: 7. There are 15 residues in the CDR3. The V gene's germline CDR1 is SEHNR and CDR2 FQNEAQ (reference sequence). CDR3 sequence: CASSLEARGWETQYF. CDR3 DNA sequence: TGTGCCAGCAGCTTAGAAGCGCGGGGGTGGGAGACCCAGTACTTC.

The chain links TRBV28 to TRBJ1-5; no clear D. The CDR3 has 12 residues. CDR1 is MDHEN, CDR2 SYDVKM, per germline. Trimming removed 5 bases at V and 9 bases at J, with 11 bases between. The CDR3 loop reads CASSPTTPPQHF. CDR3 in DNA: TGTGCCAGCAGTCCGACTACTCCGCCCCAGCATTTT.

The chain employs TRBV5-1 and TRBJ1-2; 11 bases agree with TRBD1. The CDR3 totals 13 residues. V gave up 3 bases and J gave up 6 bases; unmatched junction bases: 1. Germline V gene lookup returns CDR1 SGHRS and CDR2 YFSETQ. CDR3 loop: CASSWTGGNGYTF. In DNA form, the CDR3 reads TGCGCCAGCAGCTGGACAGGGGGCAATGGCTACACCTTC.

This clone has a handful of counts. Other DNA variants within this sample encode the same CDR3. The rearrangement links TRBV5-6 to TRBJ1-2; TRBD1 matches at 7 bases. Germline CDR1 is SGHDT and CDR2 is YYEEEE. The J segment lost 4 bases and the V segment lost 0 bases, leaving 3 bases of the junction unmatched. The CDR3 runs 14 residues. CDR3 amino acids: CASSLGTGSYGYTF. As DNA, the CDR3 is TGTGCCAGCAGCTTGGGGACAGGCTCCTATGGCTACACCTTC.

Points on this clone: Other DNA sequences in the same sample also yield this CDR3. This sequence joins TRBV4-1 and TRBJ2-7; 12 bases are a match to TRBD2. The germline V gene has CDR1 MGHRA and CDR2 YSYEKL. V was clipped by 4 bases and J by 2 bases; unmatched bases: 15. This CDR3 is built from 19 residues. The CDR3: CASSLTGFRLAGEPYEQYF. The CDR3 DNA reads TGCGCCAGCAGCCTGACAGGGTTTAGACTAGCGGGGGAGCCCTACGAGCAGTACTTC.

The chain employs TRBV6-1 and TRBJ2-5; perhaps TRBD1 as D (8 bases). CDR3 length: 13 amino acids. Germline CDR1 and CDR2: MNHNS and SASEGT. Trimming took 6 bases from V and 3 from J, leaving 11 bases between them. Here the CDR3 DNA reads TGTGCCAGCAGACAGGGGGGGGAAGAGACCCAGTACTTC. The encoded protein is CASRQGGEETQYF.

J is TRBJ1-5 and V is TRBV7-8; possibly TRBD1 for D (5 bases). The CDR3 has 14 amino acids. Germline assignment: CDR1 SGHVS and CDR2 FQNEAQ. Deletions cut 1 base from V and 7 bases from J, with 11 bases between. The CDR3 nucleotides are TGTGCCAGCAGCTTAGGGCAGGGTAACCAGCCCCAGCATTTT. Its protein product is CASSLGQGNQPQHF.

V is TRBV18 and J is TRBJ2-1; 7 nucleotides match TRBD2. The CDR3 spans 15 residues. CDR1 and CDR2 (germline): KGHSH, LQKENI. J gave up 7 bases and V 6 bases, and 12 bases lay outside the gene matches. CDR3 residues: CASSPKEASGNEQFF. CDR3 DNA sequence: TGTGCCAGCTCGCCCAAAGAGGCTAGCGGTAATGAGCAGTTCTTC. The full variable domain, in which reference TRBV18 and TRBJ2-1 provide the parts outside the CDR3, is NAGVMQNPRHLVRRRGQEARLRCSPMKGHSHVYWYRQLPEEGLKFMVYLQKENIIDESGMPKERFSAEFPKEGPSILRIQQVVRGDSAAYFCASSPKEASGNEQFFGPGTRLTVL.

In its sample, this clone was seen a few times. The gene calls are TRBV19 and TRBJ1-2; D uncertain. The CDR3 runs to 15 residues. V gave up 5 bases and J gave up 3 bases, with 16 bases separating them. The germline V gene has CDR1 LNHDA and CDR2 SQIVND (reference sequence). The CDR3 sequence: CASSLALTSYYGYTF. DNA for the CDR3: TGTGCCAGTAGTCTTGCACTGACATCCTACTATGGCTACACCTTC.

CDR3 amino acids: CAISEGESGADTQYF. CDR3 sequence (DNA): TGTGCCATCAGTGAGGGGGAGAGTGGCGCAGATACGCAGTATTTT. V gene TRBV10-3 combines with J gene TRBJ2-3; D possibly corresponds to TRBD2 (5 bases). Germline V lookup: CDR1 ENHRY, CDR2 SYGVKD. CDR3 length equals 15 residues. V was cut by 2 bases and J by 4 bases, with 13 bases left in between.